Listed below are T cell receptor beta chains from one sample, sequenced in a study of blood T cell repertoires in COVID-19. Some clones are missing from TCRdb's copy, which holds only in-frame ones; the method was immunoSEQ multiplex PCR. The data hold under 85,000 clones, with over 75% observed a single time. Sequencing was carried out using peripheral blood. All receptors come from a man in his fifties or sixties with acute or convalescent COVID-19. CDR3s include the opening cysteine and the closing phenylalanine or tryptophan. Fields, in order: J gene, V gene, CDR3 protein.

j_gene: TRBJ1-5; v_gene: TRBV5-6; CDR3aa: CASSLGQISNQPQHF
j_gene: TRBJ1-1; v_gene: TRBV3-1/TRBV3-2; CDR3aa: CASRALDRNTEAFF
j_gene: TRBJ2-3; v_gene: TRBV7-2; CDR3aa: CASSKAVGIGGGTDTQYF
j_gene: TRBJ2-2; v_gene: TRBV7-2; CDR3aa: CASRSLAGGTGELFF
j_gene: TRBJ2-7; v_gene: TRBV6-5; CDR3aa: CASSYSQGAMAGEQYF
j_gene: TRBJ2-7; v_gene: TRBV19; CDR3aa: CASSRDTWGYEQYF
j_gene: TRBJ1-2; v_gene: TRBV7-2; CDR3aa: CASSLGGPNYGYTF
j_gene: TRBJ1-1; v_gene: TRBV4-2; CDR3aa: CASSQPDRATEAFF
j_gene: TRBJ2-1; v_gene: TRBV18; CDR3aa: CASSPTRDSYNEQFF
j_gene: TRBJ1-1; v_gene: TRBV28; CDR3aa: CASSPNTGNTEAFF
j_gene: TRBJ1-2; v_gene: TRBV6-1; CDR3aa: CASSEAAVRGSSYTF